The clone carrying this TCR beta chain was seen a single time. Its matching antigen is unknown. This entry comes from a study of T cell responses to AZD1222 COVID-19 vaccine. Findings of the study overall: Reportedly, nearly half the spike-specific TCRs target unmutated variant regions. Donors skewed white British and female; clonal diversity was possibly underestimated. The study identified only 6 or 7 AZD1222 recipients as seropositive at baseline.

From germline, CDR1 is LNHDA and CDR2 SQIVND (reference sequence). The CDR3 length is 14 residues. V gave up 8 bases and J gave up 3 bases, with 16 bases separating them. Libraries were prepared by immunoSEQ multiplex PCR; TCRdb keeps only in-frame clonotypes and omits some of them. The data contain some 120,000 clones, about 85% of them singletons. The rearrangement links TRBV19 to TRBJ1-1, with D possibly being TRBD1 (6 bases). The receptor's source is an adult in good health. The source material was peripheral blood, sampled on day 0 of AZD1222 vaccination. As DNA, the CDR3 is TGTGCCAGTCGGGGGCTGGGAATCGACACTGAAGCTTTCTTT. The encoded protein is CASRGLGIDTEAFF.